Below are 6 T cell receptor beta chains sequenced from a single sample in a study of vaccination and CD4 T cells after COVID-19. The treatment is: approximately 9-day PBMC culture with coronavirus spike peptide pools or control peptides (ViraFEST assay). Oncomine TCR Beta short-read sequencing was applied to DNA from cultured CD4+ T cells. TCRdb redid the calling of the PCR reads with MiXCR, one entry per CDR3 protein. Among 17,000 or so distinct CDR3 sequences listed, roughly 23% were seen once. No antigens are known for them. Sequencing was carried out using cultured CD4+ T cells from blood. The receptors were sampled from a human donor with COVID-19.

This clonotype appeared a few times. V is TRBV20-1 and J is TRBJ1-2; the D is unclear. The CDR3 loop spans 15 amino acids. CDR1 and CDR2 (germline): DFQATT, SNEGSKA (reference sequence). V was cut by 0 bases and J by 8 bases, with 19 bases left in between. The CDR3 sequence is CSARDVKGPVYGYTF. The CDR3 bases are TGCAGTGCTAGAGATGTGAAGGGCCCAGTCTACGGCTACACCTTC.

A few counts support this clonotype. The chain uses TRBV7-9 and TRBJ1-1; TRBD1 matches 8 bases. Germline CDR1 is SEHNR and CDR2 is FQNEAQ (reference sequence). This CDR3 region has 15 residues. After removal of 5 bases from V and 3 bases from J, the junction contained 8 bases not matched to a gene. The DNA of the CDR3 is TGTGCCAGCAGCGGCCCTACGACAGGGGACACTGAAGCTTTCTTT. It codes for CASSGPTTGDTEAFF.

The chain combines TRBV20-1 with TRBJ1-5, with a weak D call TRBD1 (6 bases). Trimming took 1 base from V and 0 from J, leaving 16 bases between them. CDR1 DFQATT and CDR2 SNEGSKA come from the germline V gene (reference sequence). The CDR3 sequence is 17 residues long. CDR3 in amino acids: CSARGGTFRYSNQPQHF. In DNA, the CDR3 is TGCAGTGCTAGAGGGGGGACATTTAGATATAGCAATCAGCCCCAGCATTTT.

This clonotype was counted between two and nine times. This chain uses TRBV24-1 with TRBJ2-3; 10 bases align to TRBD1. V was clipped by 5 bases and J by 2 bases; unmatched bases: 9. The germline V gene encodes CDR1 KGHDR and CDR2 SFDVKD. This CDR3 is built from 17 residues. The DNA for the CDR3 is TGTGCCACCAGTGGTTCGTCCGGGACAGGGGACACAGATACGCAGTATTTT. Residues: CATSGSSGTGDTDTQYF.

The gene calls are TRBV20-1 and TRBJ2-1; D ambiguous. The CDR3 totals 15 residues. Germline CDR1 is DFQATT and CDR2 is SNEGSKA (reference sequence). Trimming removed 0 bases at V and 0 bases at J, with 9 bases between. CDR3 residues: CSARDSLRSYNEQFF. The CDR3 coding sequence is TGCAGTGCTAGAGATTCCCTTCGCTCCTACAATGAGCAGTTCTTC.

This clonotype turned up a few times. V usage is TRBV5-1 and J usage is TRBJ2-3; D unresolved. Germline assignment: CDR1 SGHRS and CDR2 YFSETQ. The CDR3 covers 15 residues. V gave up 1 base and J gave up 0 bases, with 9 bases separating them. CDR3 sequence reads: CASSLTTTSTDTQYF. In DNA form, the CDR3 reads TGCGCCAGCAGCTTGACAACTACTAGCACAGATACGCAGTATTTT.